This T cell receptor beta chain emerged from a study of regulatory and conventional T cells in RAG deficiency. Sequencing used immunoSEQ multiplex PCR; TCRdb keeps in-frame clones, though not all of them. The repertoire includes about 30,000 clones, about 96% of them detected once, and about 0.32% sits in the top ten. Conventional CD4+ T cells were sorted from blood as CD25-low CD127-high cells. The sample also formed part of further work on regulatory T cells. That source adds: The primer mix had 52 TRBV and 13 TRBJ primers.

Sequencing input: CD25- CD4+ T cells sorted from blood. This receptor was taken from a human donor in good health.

CDR3 amino acids: CASRPGGPNTGELFF. CDR3 coding DNA: TGTGCCAGCAGACCGGGGGGGCCGAACACCGGGGAGCTGTTTTTT. V and J are TRBV6-1 and TRBJ2-2; 8 bases map to TRBD2. In germline, CDR1 is MNHNS, CDR2 SASEGT. The CDR3 has 15 residues. V was pared by 6 bases and J by 0 bases, with 3 bases of the junction left unmatched.